The 19 T cell receptor beta chains below were found in one sample sequenced in a study of blood T cell repertoires in COVID-19. Generated by immunoSEQ multiplex PCR, the TCRdb table keeps only in-frame clones and is missing some. The sample lists around 290,000 clones; 90% to 95% were seen once. The specimen sequenced was peripheral blood. The receptors here all came from a woman aged 25 to 39 with COVID-19, enrolled during active disease.

J is TRBJ1-2 and V is TRBV5-1, with 9 bases aligning to TRBD1. The germline gives CDR1 SGHRS, CDR2 YFSETQ. Losses at the gene ends were 0 bases for V and 3 bases for J; bases not matched to a gene: 9. The CDR3 contains 17 residues. The CDR3 protein is CASSLGTGGLHDYGYTF. CDR3 in DNA: TGCGCCAGCAGCTTGGGCACAGGGGGCTTACATGACTATGGCTACACCTTC.

The J gene is TRBJ1-2, the V gene TRBV7-3, with 9 bases matching TRBD1. From germline, CDR1 is SGHTA and CDR2 FQGTGA. J gave up 8 bases and V 5 bases, and 9 bases lay outside the gene matches. CDR3 length: 14 amino acids. CDR3 loop: CASSATGQGNGYTF. CDR3 DNA: TGTGCCAGCAGCGCGACGGGACAGGGAAACGGCTACACCTTC.

This chain uses TRBV13 with TRBJ1-1, with D unclear. The length of the CDR3 is 14 residues. Germline CDR1 is PRHDT and CDR2 is FYEKMQ (reference sequence). V gave up 2 bases and J gave up 0 bases, with 7 bases separating them. The chain's CDR3 is CASSLSTMNTEAFF. The CDR3, as DNA: TGTGCCAGCAGCTTAAGCACCATGAACACTGAAGCTTTCTTT. Complete variable domain (other parts from reference TRBV13 and TRBJ1-1): AAGVIQSPRHLIKEKRETATLKCYPIPRHDTVYWYQQGPGQDPQFLISFYEKMQSDKGSIPDRFSAQQFSDYHSELNMSSLELGDSALYFCASSLSTMNTEAFFGQGTRLTVV.

The chain recombines TRBV10-2 with TRBJ2-2; 8 nucleotides line up with TRBD1. This CDR3 has 15 amino acids. Trimming at V came to 8 bases and at J to 5 bases, leaving 10 bases not matched to a gene. Germline-derived CDR1 and CDR2 are WSHSY and SAAADI. As DNA, the CDR3 is TGCGCCAGCCATCCCCTCCAGGGGGCAACCGGGGAGCTGTTTTTT. Translating it yields CASHPLQGATGELFF.

The chain links TRBV20-1 to TRBJ1-2, with TRBD1 matching 9 bases. The V and J ends lost 6 bases and 6 bases, in that order; junction bases with no gene match: 14. Germline lookup yields CDR1 DFQATT and CDR2 SNEGSKA (reference sequence). CDR3 length equals 15 residues. The chain's CDR3 is CSASPVQGADDGYTF. Written as DNA, the CDR3 is TGCAGTGCCAGTCCCGTACAGGGGGCGGACGATGGCTACACCTTC.

The V and J genes are TRBV5-6 and TRBJ1-2, with 11 bases fitting TRBD1. V lost 4 bases to trimming and J lost 0 bases; unmatched junction nucleotides: 8. Germline-derived CDR1 and CDR2 are SGHDT and YYEEEE. The CDR3 spans 17 residues. The chain's CDR3 is CASSPGTGGRPNYGYTF. As DNA, the CDR3 is TGTGCCAGCAGCCCGGGGACAGGGGGGAGGCCTAACTATGGCTACACCTTC.

The chain links TRBV9 to TRBJ2-5; TRBD1 aligns across 9 bases. CDR1 is SGDLS and CDR2 is YYNGEE in the germline V gene. Trimming took 0 bases from V and 5 from J; bases not matched to a gene: 5. This CDR3 comprises 15 residues. The CDR3 region is CASSVDRGRRETQYF. CDR3 bases: TGTGCCAGCAGCGTAGACAGGGGGCGTCGGGAGACCCAGTACTTC.

DNA of the CDR3: TGTGCCAGCAGTTACTTAGCGGGAGGGCCCGGGGAGCTGTTTTTT. Translation: CASSYLAGGPGELFF. This chain uses TRBV6-2 or TRBV6-3 with TRBJ2-2, with 11 bases fitting TRBD2. The length of the CDR3 is 15 residues. The V gene end was trimmed by 1 base and the J gene end by 6 bases; junction bases not matched to a gene: 1. Germline loops: CDR1 MNHEY, CDR2 SVGEGT.

This clone was recorded at least ten times. The V and J genes are TRBV7-8 and TRBJ1-1; D remains ambiguous. The CDR3 totals 13 residues. V was pared by 6 bases and J by 0 bases, with 8 bases between. CDR1 SGHVS and CDR2 FQNEAQ come from the germline V gene. CDR3 coding DNA: TGTGCCAGCAGTTACACCCTGAACACTGAAGCTTTCTTT. Its translation: CASSYTLNTEAFF.

A word on this clone: The same CDR3 is also encoded by other DNA sequences in this sample. The gene calls are TRBV28 and TRBJ1-3; no clear D. V lost 3 bases to trimming and J lost 0 bases, with 6 bases between them. The CDR3 totals 14 residues. Germline values: CDR1 MDHEN, CDR2 SYDVKM. The CDR3 coding sequence is TGTGCCAGCAGTTTCCAACTCTCTGGAAACACCATATATTTT. Protein product: CASSFQLSGNTIYF.

CDR3 region: CASIGGHSNQPQHF. CDR3 DNA: TGTGCCAGCATAGGAGGGCATAGCAATCAGCCCCAGCATTTT. The V gene is TRBV28, the J gene TRBJ1-5; no definite D call. Germline lookup yields CDR1 MDHEN and CDR2 SYDVKM. The CDR3 runs 14 residues. Trimming took off 7 bases at V and 0 bases at J, with 10 bases between the two ends.

The CDR3 DNA follows: TGCGCCAGCAGCTTTGGACAGGGGTTTAACACTGAAGCTTTCTTT. It codes for CASSFGQGFNTEAFF. The chain joins TRBV5-1 to TRBJ1-1, with TRBD1 matching 9 bases. V shed 2 bases and J 2 bases; nucleotides not matched to a gene: 4. In germline, CDR1 is SGHRS, CDR2 YFSETQ. CDR3 length: 15 amino acids.

V gene TRBV7-8 combines with J gene TRBJ2-7; D not resolved. Trimming removed 1 base from V and 0 bases from J, with 13 bases in between. The CDR3 runs to 16 residues. CDR1 is SGHVS and CDR2 is FQNEAQ in the germline V gene. CDR3 region: CASSLVQHKSSYEQYF. The CDR3, as DNA: TGTGCCAGCAGCTTAGTACAGCACAAAAGCTCCTACGAGCAGTACTTC.

A few counts support this clone. The J gene is TRBJ2-2, the V gene TRBV4-1; D may be TRBD2 (6 bases). The CDR3 consists of 15 residues. Trimming removed 0 bases from V and 8 bases from J, with 13 bases in between. CDR1 is MGHRA, CDR2 YSYEKL, per germline. CDR3 DNA sequence: TGCGCCAGCAGCCAAGATCTGTTGCGGGGTGGGGAGCTGTTTTTT. Translation gives CASSQDLLRGGELFF.

The rearrangement joins TRBV4-1 to TRBJ1-2; D might be TRBD1 (5 bases). Trimming left V 0 bases short and J 3 bases short, with 14 bases between. Germline CDR1 and CDR2: MGHRA and YSYEKL. The CDR3 totals 16 residues. The CDR3 DNA follows: TGCGCCAGCAGCCAAGATGGCGGGGGTAGGGACTATGGCTACACCTTC. Its translation: CASSQDGGGRDYGYTF.

The rearrangement links TRBV10-2 to TRBJ1-2, with no clear D. Between the trimmed V and J ends, which lost 0 bases and 2 bases, there was a span of 10 bases. CDR1 is WSHSY, CDR2 SAAADI, per germline. The CDR3 has 15 amino acids. The CDR3 sequence: CASSESKSLNYGYTF. CDR3 nucleotides: TGCGCCAGCAGTGAGTCGAAAAGCCTCAACTATGGCTACACCTTC.

The chain is built from TRBV7-2 and TRBJ1-5, with D perhaps matching TRBD1 (5 bases). CDR3 length: 14 amino acids. Deletions cut 8 bases from V and 2 bases from J, with 13 bases between. CDR1 and CDR2 from the germline V gene are SGHTA and FQGNSA. For the CDR3, the DNA is TGTGCCAGCGCCACCAGGGAGGGCAATCAGCCCCAGCATTTT. It encodes CASATREGNQPQHF.

The chain joins TRBV5-1 to TRBJ2-3; maybe TRBD1 (6 bases). The CDR3 totals 16 residues. The V end lost 3 bases, the J end lost 0 bases, and 14 bases lay between the germline ends. Germline assignment: CDR1 SGHRS and CDR2 YFSETQ. The CDR3 loop reads CASSSGTSESTDTQYF. CDR3 DNA: TGCGCCAGCAGCTCCGGGACATCTGAAAGCACAGATACGCAGTATTTT.

The chain employs TRBV19 and TRBJ1-5; weak D call: TRBD1 (6 bases). Germline lookup yields CDR1 LNHDA and CDR2 SQIVND (reference sequence). Trimming removed 2 bases at V and 3 bases at J, with 20 bases between. This CDR3 has 18 amino acids. This CDR3 is CASSITSGTTQSNQPQHF. CDR3 DNA: TGTGCCAGTAGTATAACCTCAGGGACAACCCAATCCAATCAGCCCCAGCATTTT.